The 29 T cell receptor beta chains reported below all come from one sample, sequenced in a study of blood T cell repertoires in COVID-19. Sequencing used immunoSEQ multiplex PCR; TCRdb keeps in-frame clones, though not all of them. The sample gives under 35,000 clones, about 90% of which show up once; under 7% is in the top ten. Sequences were obtained from peripheral blood. The receptors shown here come from a human donor in a cohort sampled during active COVID-19.

The CDR3 spells CASSIQGRIQPQHF. CDR3 DNA sequence: TGTGCCAGCAGTATACAGGGGCGCATCCAGCCCCAGCATTTT. The chain joins TRBV6-6 to TRBJ1-5, with 7 bases fitting TRBD1. Germline-derived CDR1 and CDR2 are MNHNY and SVGAGI (reference sequence). The CDR3 is made up of 14 amino acids. V was clipped by 5 bases and J by 7 bases; unmatched bases: 8.

The CDR3 sequence: CASSFYTDTQYF. As DNA, the CDR3 is TGTGCCAGCAGCTTCTACACAGATACGCAGTATTTT. The J gene is TRBJ2-3, the V gene TRBV13; D gene uncertain. The V end lost 3 bases, the J end lost 2 bases, and 3 bases lay between the germline ends. The CDR3 spans 12 residues. Germline-derived CDR1 and CDR2 are PRHDT and FYEKMQ (reference sequence).

V gene TRBV6-2 or TRBV6-3 combines with J gene TRBJ1-5; D not resolved. The CDR3 has 18 residues. CDR1 is MNHEY and CDR2 is SVGEGT in the germline V gene. Trimming stripped 3 bases from V and 4 bases from J, with 22 bases between. CDR3 residues: CASSYFPRDTITNQPQHF. The CDR3, as DNA: TGTGCCAGCAGTTATTTTCCCCGGGATACGATTACAAATCAGCCCCAGCATTTT.

The chain links TRBV7-9 to TRBJ2-1; TRBD2 agrees at 9 bases. The V and J ends lost 5 bases and 5 bases, in that order; junction bases with no gene match: 7. Germline CDR1 and CDR2: SEHNR and FQNEAQ (reference sequence). This CDR3 is built from 15 residues. The CDR3 DNA sequence: TGTGCCAGCAGCGCAAGACTAGCGGTCGACAATGAGCAGTTCTTC. Its protein is CASSARLAVDNEQFF.

The V gene is TRBV7-6, the J gene TRBJ1-5; 9 nucleotides align to TRBD1. Germline lookup yields CDR1 SGHVS and CDR2 FNYEAQ. CDR3 length: 15 residues. Trimming removed 2 bases from V and 3 bases from J; junction bases left unmatched: 2. CDR3 coding DNA: TGTGCCAGCAGCTTACGGACAGGGGACAATCAGCCCCAGCATTTT. This translates into CASSLRTGDNQPQHF.

The sample holds one count of this clone. V usage is TRBV3-1 (or the pseudogene TRBV3-2) and J usage is TRBJ2-3; the match to TRBD2 covers 12 bases. V shed 4 bases, J shed 0 bases, and the junction held 8 bases outside the gene matches. CDR3 length: 18 amino acids. Germline V gene sequence: CDR1 LGHDT, CDR2 YNNKEL (reference sequence). The DNA for the CDR3 is TGTGCCAGCAGCCCGTGGACTAGCGGGGTAACTAGCACAGATACGCAGTATTTT. Residues: CASSPWTSGVTSTDTQYF.

This chain joins TRBV10-3 and TRBJ1-3; D not resolved. Germline V gives CDR1 ENHRY, CDR2 SYGVKD. The germline V and J ends were trimmed by 6 bases and 0 bases, with 9 bases remaining between them. This CDR3 has 14 amino acids. DNA for the CDR3: TGTGCCATCAGCCAGGCGTTCTCTGGAAACACCATATATTTT. Amino acids: CAISQAFSGNTIYF.

V gene TRBV5-1 combines with J gene TRBJ2-1; D possibly corresponds to TRBD2 (6 bases). Per germline, CDR1 SGHRS and CDR2 YFSETQ. V lost 5 bases to trimming and J lost 7 bases, with 19 bases between them. CDR3 length: 15 residues. The CDR3 DNA reads as TGCGCCAGCAGGTTTACTAGCTCGGTAGGAAATGAGCAGTTCTTC. Encoded protein: CASRFTSSVGNEQFF.

The rearrangement joins TRBV7-3 to TRBJ2-1; TRBD2 matches 10 bases. Germline assignment: CDR1 SGHTA and CDR2 FQGTGA. The CDR3 length is 17 residues. The J segment lost 2 bases and the V segment lost 2 bases, leaving 6 bases of the junction unmatched. CDR3 protein: CASSLLAGASTYNEQFF. The CDR3 nucleotides are TGTGCCAGCAGCTTACTAGCGGGAGCGTCCACCTACAATGAGCAGTTCTTC.

The gene calls are TRBV30 and TRBJ1-1; perhaps TRBD1 as D (6 bases). From germline, CDR1 is GTSNPN and CDR2 SVGIG (reference sequence). This CDR3 region has 13 residues. V was pared by 2 bases and J by 1 base, with 8 bases between. The CDR3: CAWSRQANTEAFF. The CDR3, as DNA: TGTGCCTGGAGTAGACAGGCGAACACTGAAGCTTTCTTT.

The chain is built from TRBV7-9 and TRBJ1-4; TRBD1 is a possible D gene (5 bases). The CDR3 totals 14 residues. Trimming pared 5 bases from V and 3 bases from J, leaving 10 bases between. Germline values: CDR1 SEHNR, CDR2 FQNEAQ (reference sequence). CDR3 in amino acids: CASSQGAANEKLFF. DNA for the CDR3: TGTGCCAGCAGCCAGGGTGCGGCTAATGAAAAACTGTTTTTT.

The J gene is TRBJ2-5, the V gene TRBV6-5; D is uncertain. Germline V gene lookup returns CDR1 MNHEY and CDR2 SVGAGI. The V and J ends lost 7 bases and 5 bases respectively, with 14 bases between them. This CDR3 spans 13 amino acids. The CDR3 is CASTPPAKETQYF. Written as DNA, the CDR3 is TGTGCCAGCACCCCCCCAGCGAAGGAGACCCAGTACTTC.

The J gene is TRBJ2-4, the V gene TRBV18; D is perhaps TRBD2 (7 bases). Germline CDR1 KGHSH, CDR2 LQKENI. The CDR3 is made up of 15 amino acids. V was clipped by 3 bases and J by 9 bases, with 18 bases between them. Here the CDR3 DNA reads TGTGCCAGCTCACCCCAGGGCACGGGGGGCAGCATTCAGTACTTC. Translation: CASSPQGTGGSIQYF.

The CDR3 sequence is CASSPRGSSYNEQFF. The CDR3 DNA sequence: TGTGCCAGCAGCCCGCGGGGGAGCTCCTACAATGAGCAGTTCTTC. The V call is TRBV7-2, the J call TRBJ2-1; the match to TRBD2 covers 7 bases. The germline gives CDR1 SGHTA, CDR2 FQGNSA. Trimming took 5 bases from V and 0 from J; bases not matched to a gene: 4. This CDR3 has 15 residues.

This rearrangement joins TRBV28 to TRBJ1-4; TRBD1 matches 10 bases. The CDR3 has 15 residues. After removal of 7 bases from V and 6 bases from J, the junction contained 8 bases not matched to a gene. The V gene's germline CDR1 is MDHEN and CDR2 SYDVKM. The CDR3 loop reads CASNSPGQGYEKLFF. The CDR3 DNA is TGTGCCAGCAACTCACCGGGACAGGGGTATGAAAAACTGTTTTTT.

This clone was observed a single time. The CDR3 loop is CASSPRGSGRLGSYEQYV. The CDR3 coding sequence is TGTGCCAGCAGCCCGCGGGGTAGCGGGAGGCTTGGATCCTACGAGCAGTACGTC. The chain recombines TRBV11-3 with TRBJ2-7; 10 bases agree with TRBD2. The junction had 14 bases not matched to a gene; V was cut back by 5 bases and J by 1 base. The CDR3 is 18 amino acids. The V gene's germline CDR1 is SGHNT and CDR2 YENEEA.

The J gene is TRBJ2-1, the V gene TRBV6-1, with 9 bases aligning to TRBD1. Germline CDR1 reads MNHNS; CDR2 reads SASEGT. Trimming cost V 0 bases and J 2 bases; bases outside gene matches: 2. This CDR3 is 16 amino acids long. In DNA form, the CDR3 reads TGTGCCAGCAGTGAAGCGAGGACAGGGGCCTACAATGAGCAGTTCTTC. It translates to CASSEARTGAYNEQFF.

The chain combines TRBV29-1 with TRBJ2-5; TRBD2 agrees at 7 bases. The germline CDR1 and CDR2 sequences are SQVTM and ANQGSEA. V lost 5 bases and J lost 3; bases outside the gene matches: 3. The length of the CDR3 is 12 residues. In DNA form, the CDR3 reads TGCAGCGTTCAAAGCGGGGAAGAGACCCAGTACTTC. Translating it yields CSVQSGEETQYF.

The chain recombines TRBV6-1 with TRBJ2-7; a possible D gene is TRBD1 (6 bases). Germline values: CDR1 MNHNS, CDR2 SASEGT. V gave up 0 bases and J gave up 9 bases, with 12 bases separating them. The CDR3 consists of 13 residues. CDR3 nucleotides: TGTGCCAGCAGTGAAGCACAGGGTTTGTGGCAGTACGTC. It translates to CASSEAQGLWQYV.

As concerns this clone: An end of the junction differs from the germline gene, which may be a read error. The chain couples TRBV7-7 to TRBJ1-4; D gene ambiguous. This CDR3 region has 17 residues. Germline V gene data show CDR1 as SSHAT and CDR2 as FNYEAQ (reference sequence). CDR3 sequence reads: CASSLGRGRAGNEKLFF. In nucleotides, the CDR3 is TGTGCTAGCAGCTTAGGGCGAGGGCGAGCGGGTAATGAAAAACTGTTTTTT.

The chain uses TRBV6-5 and TRBJ1-6; tentatively, D is TRBD1 (5 bases). The CDR3 has 15 residues. Looked up from germline, CDR1 is MNHEY and CDR2 is SVGAGI. The V end was cut by 6 bases, the J end by 5 bases, with 14 bases between. In DNA form, the CDR3 reads TGTGCCAGCAGAGCCCAGGGATCTCATAATTCACCCCTCCACTTT. Translation: CASRAQGSHNSPLHF.

Concerning this clone: This same CDR3 is encoded by further DNA sequences in the sample. The rearrangement links TRBV4-2 to TRBJ2-2; D is possibly TRBD1 (5 bases). Per germline, CDR1 LGHNA and CDR2 YNFKEQ. CDR3 size: 14 residues. Trimming removed 0 bases at V and 4 bases at J, with 6 bases between. The CDR3 sequence is CASSQDRGTGELFF. CDR3 DNA sequence: TGTGCCAGCAGCCAAGATAGGGGCACCGGGGAGCTGTTTTTT.

The chain employs TRBV5-1 and TRBJ1-2; TRBD1 might be the D (5 bases). V was cut by 5 bases and J by 8 bases, with 19 bases left in between. CDR3 length: 14 amino acids. Germline values: CDR1 SGHRS, CDR2 YFSETQ. CDR3 amino acids: CASSRLSGVGGYTF. The CDR3 DNA reads as TGCGCCAGCAGTCGCCTTTCGGGGGTTGGCGGCTACACCTTC.

This clone is a singleton in its sample. The rearrangement uses TRBV13 and TRBJ1-3; D unresolved. Germline CDR1 is PRHDT and CDR2 is FYEKMQ (reference sequence). With 0 bases removed from V and 2 bases from J, the gap between germline ends came to 11 bases. The CDR3 is 16 amino acids. CDR3 residues: CASSLGMEGPGNTIYF. CDR3 DNA sequence: TGTGCCAGCAGCTTAGGTATGGAGGGCCCTGGAAACACCATATATTTT.

The gene calls are TRBV6-7 and TRBJ2-7; 13 bases agree with TRBD2. TRBV6-7 is reported as an ORF; its role is uncertain. With 10 bases clipped from V and 4 bases from J, the junction kept 7 bases outside the gene matches. This CDR3 spans 14 amino acids. The CDR3, as DNA: TGTGCCACCGGGACTAGCGGGACCTCATACGAGCAGTACGTC. This translates into CATGTSGTSYEQYV.

The J gene is TRBJ1-3, the V gene TRBV10-3; D remains ambiguous. Germline V gene lookup returns CDR1 ENHRY and CDR2 SYGVKD. The CDR3 spans 11 residues. V shed 7 bases and J shed 3 bases, with 4 bases lying between them. The CDR3, as DNA: TGTGCCATCACCGTTGGAAACACCATATATTTT. Translated, it gives CAITVGNTIYF.

Notes on this clone: One end of the junction varies from germline; a read error may be responsible. V is TRBV4-2 and J is TRBJ2-5; TRBD1 matches 7 bases. The length of the CDR3 is 13 residues. CDR1 is LGHNA, CDR2 YNFKEQ, per germline. CDR3: CASSLGDSEGRNF. DNA for the CDR3: TGTGCCAGCAGCCTCGGGGACAGCGAGGGACGGAACTTC.

In its sample, this clone was seen once. This sequence joins TRBV9 and TRBJ2-2; a possible D gene is TRBD2 (5 bases). Germline CDR1 and CDR2: SGDLS and YYNGEE. Deletions cut 4 bases from V and 4 bases from J, with 17 bases between. The CDR3 runs 16 residues. For the CDR3, the DNA is TGTGCCAGCAGCCCCCAAGAGGGAGTGAGCACCGGGGAGCTGTTTTTT. Its translation: CASSPQEGVSTGELFF.

In its sample, this clone was seen once. The chain is built from TRBV7-9 and TRBJ1-4, with a possible D match to TRBD1 (6 bases). The length of the CDR3 is 14 residues. V dropped 1 base and J dropped 7 bases, with 10 bases sitting between them. Germline CDR1 is SEHNR and CDR2 is FQNEAQ (reference sequence). The CDR3 coding sequence is TGTGCCAGCAGCTTAGAGGGGGTCGGTGAAAAACTGTTTTTT. It encodes CASSLEGVGEKLFF. Filled out from reference TRBV7-9 and TRBJ1-4, the complete variable domain reads DTGVSQNPRHKITKRGQNVTFRCDPISEHNRLYWYRQTLGQGPEFLTYFQNEAQLEKSRLLSDRFSAERPKGSFSTLEIQRTEQGDSAMYLCASSLEGVGEKLFFGSGTQLSVL.